These 18 T cell receptor beta chains came from one sample sequenced in a study of cytomegalovirus exposure and HLA in healthy donors. Primers: 60 Vbeta forward and 13 Jbeta reverse. TCRdb keeps only in-frame clones here, not all; method: immunoSEQ multiplex PCR. The sample holds roughly 190,000 clones, around 80% seen once. Sequencing was performed on PBMCs. Every receptor here comes from a woman aged 40 to 50 in good health and CMV-seronegative.

Concerning this clone itself: Compared with germline, one end of the junction differs, possibly owing to a read error. The chain has TRBV29-1 and TRBJ1-2; 7 bases agree with TRBD1. The length of the CDR3 is 14 residues. Germline V gene sequence: CDR1 SQVTM, CDR2 ANQGSEA. CDR3 loop: CSVEDTGVSYGYTF. The CDR3 region has the DNA TGCAGCGTGGAAGACACAGGGGTCTCCTATGGCTACACCTTC.

The J gene is TRBJ1-6, the V gene TRBV6-5, with a tentative D call TRBD1 (6 bases). Trimming removed 5 bases from V and 7 bases from J, with 12 bases in between. The CDR3 sequence is 14 residues long. CDR1 MNHEY and CDR2 SVGAGI come from the germline V gene. The CDR3: CASSDLGQNSPLHF. CDR3 in DNA: TGTGCCAGCAGTGACTTAGGACAGAATTCACCCCTCCACTTT.

The J gene is TRBJ1-1, the V gene TRBV5-1, with 9 bases aligning to TRBD1. CDR3 length: 15 residues. Germline CDR1 and CDR2: SGHRS and YFSETQ. With 3 bases clipped from V and 0 bases from J, the junction kept 3 bases outside the gene matches. The CDR3 DNA sequence: TGCGCCAGCAGCTCCGGGACAGGGATGAACACTGAAGCTTTCTTT. Its protein product is CASSSGTGMNTEAFF.

The rearrangement joins TRBV2 to TRBJ1-2, with D perhaps matching TRBD1 (6 bases). Per the germline V gene, CDR1 is SNHLY and CDR2 is FYNNEI. This CDR3 contains 13 residues. V lost 6 bases and J 0 bases, leaving 8 bases between the germline ends. The CDR3 bases are TGTGCCAGCAGGGGGACAACTAACTATGGCTACACCTTC. Protein sequence: CASRGTTNYGYTF.

About this clone itself: At the DNA level, this CDR3 is encoded by other sequences in the same sample as well. The chain is built from TRBV6-1 and TRBJ1-1; D uncertain. V was trimmed by 1 base and J by 3 bases, leaving 9 bases between them. The CDR3 totals 14 residues. Germline CDR1 reads MNHNS; CDR2 reads SASEGT. The CDR3 is CASSEDRGDTEAFF. Here the CDR3 DNA reads TGTGCCAGCAGTGAAGATCGGGGTGACACTGAAGCTTTCTTT.

As DNA, the CDR3 is TGTGCCACCAGCAGGTGGACATATTATAGCAATCAGCCCCAGCATTTT. Translation: CATSRWTYYSNQPQHF. This chain links TRBV15 with TRBJ1-5; TRBD1 is a possible D gene (5 bases). The germline CDR1 and CDR2 sequences are LNHNV and YYDKDF (reference sequence). Trimming removed 3 bases from V and 0 bases from J, with 12 bases in between. The length of the CDR3 is 16 residues.

The rearrangement joins TRBV4-2 to TRBJ2-2; D is uncertain. Trimming pared 0 bases from V and 3 bases from J, leaving 8 bases between. This CDR3 has 15 residues. Germline CDR1 and CDR2: LGHNA and YNFKEQ. The CDR3 DNA reads as TGTGCCAGCAGCCAAGAAACGGGTTACACCGGGGAGCTGTTTTTT. It yields the protein CASSQETGYTGELFF.

This clone was observed a handful of times. The rearrangement links TRBV18 to TRBJ2-3, with 9 bases lining up with TRBD1. This CDR3 has 15 residues. J lost 2 bases, V lost 3 bases, and 3 bases had no gene match. Per the germline V gene, CDR1 is KGHSH and CDR2 is LQKENI. DNA of the CDR3: TGTGCCAGCTCACCCACAGGGGGCTCCACAGATACGCAGTATTTT. This encodes CASSPTGGSTDTQYF.

The chain joins TRBV15 to TRBJ1-5; 10 bases are shared with TRBD1. From germline, CDR1 is LNHNV and CDR2 YYDKDF (reference sequence). Trimming cost V 4 bases and J 9 bases; bases outside gene matches: 6. The CDR3 spans 14 residues. The CDR3 DNA sequence: TGTGCCACCAGCACGACAGGGGGCGTGGGGCCCCAGCATTTT. Protein sequence: CATSTTGGVGPQHF.

CDR3 region: CASSLTTGGDQPQHF. The CDR3 DNA follows: TGCGCCAGCAGTTTAACTACAGGCGGTGATCAGCCCCAGCATTTT. The chain employs TRBV5-1 and TRBJ1-5; a possible D gene is TRBD1 (5 bases). Germline V CDR1 and CDR2: SGHRS, YFSETQ. V was clipped by 5 bases and J by 5 bases, with 17 bases between them. CDR3 length: 15 residues.

This rearrangement joins TRBV5-1 to TRBJ2-1; 9 bases agree with TRBD1. CDR3 length: 16 residues. CDR1 is SGHRS and CDR2 is YFSETQ in the germline V gene. The ends lost 1 base at V and 8 bases at J; junction bases unmatched: 10. CDR3 region: CASSLPPDRGFDEQFF. The DNA of the CDR3 is TGCGCCAGCAGCTTGCCCCCGGACAGGGGATTTGATGAGCAGTTCTTC.

J is TRBJ1-5 and V is TRBV27; possible D gene TRBD1, 6 bases. From germline, CDR1 is MNHEY and CDR2 SMNVEV (reference sequence). Deletions cut 2 bases from V and 3 bases from J, with 11 bases between. The CDR3 totals 15 residues. The CDR3 nucleotides are TGTGCCAGCAGTTTAAGGGGGGGGAACAATCAGCCCCAGCATTTT. This gives the protein CASSLRGGNNQPQHF.

The chain is built from TRBV6-5 and TRBJ2-1; 9 nucleotides agree with TRBD2. CDR3 length equals 14 residues. The germline CDR1 and CDR2 sequences are MNHEY and SVGAGI. Trimming removed 6 bases from V and 8 bases from J; junction bases left unmatched: 8. CDR3 protein: CASRPLSGSDEQFF. CDR3 coding DNA: TGTGCCAGCAGGCCACTTAGCGGGAGCGATGAGCAGTTCTTC.

V usage is TRBV7-2 and J usage is TRBJ2-2; TRBD1 might be the D (6 bases). The CDR3 is made up of 18 amino acids. Trimming took off 0 bases at V and 4 bases at J, with 18 bases between the two ends. Germline V lookup: CDR1 SGHTA, CDR2 FQGNSA. As DNA, the CDR3 is TGTGCCAGCAGCTTAGCGACTACAGGGACCCTTGGCACCGGGGAGCTGTTTTTT. It codes for CASSLATTGTLGTGELFF.

V gene TRBV6-6 combines with J gene TRBJ1-5; 8 nucleotides line up with TRBD1. This CDR3 spans 15 amino acids. The germline gives CDR1 MNHNY, CDR2 SVGAGI (reference sequence). The J segment lost 2 bases and the V segment lost 0 bases, leaving 0 bases of the junction unmatched. The CDR3 region is CASSYSTGGNQPQHF. CDR3 nucleotides: TGTGCCAGCAGTTACTCGACAGGGGGCAATCAGCCCCAGCATTTT.

The chain recombines TRBV7-8 with TRBJ2-7, with D possibly TRBD2 on 6 matching bases. Looked up from germline, CDR1 is SGHVS and CDR2 is FQNEAQ. The length of the CDR3 is 13 residues. Trimming shortened V by 5 bases and J by 2 bases, and 10 bases separated the two germline ends. The CDR3 loop reads CASSRDFTYEQYF. CDR3 in DNA: TGTGCCAGCAGCCGGGACTTTACCTACGAGCAGTACTTC.

The V gene is TRBV29-1, the J gene TRBJ1-4; 10 bases map to TRBD1. The CDR3 has 18 residues. V lost 1 base, J lost 11 bases, and 19 bases stayed unmatched. CDR1 and CDR2 from the germline V gene are SQVTM and ANQGSEA. The CDR3 nucleotides are TGCAGCGTTGAAGCTCCGGGACAGGGGAGTTTAAGGAGTGGGAAACTGTTTTTT. Translated, it gives CSVEAPGQGSLRSGKLFF.

This chain links TRBV6-6 with TRBJ1-2; no definite D call. This CDR3 has 13 residues. Germline V gene data show CDR1 as MNHNY and CDR2 as SVGAGI (reference sequence). The V gene lost 4 bases and the J gene lost 4 bases, with 10 bases spanning the gap. DNA of the CDR3: TGTGCCAGCAGTTCGGGTCTGGGCTATGGCTACACCTTC. Its translation: CASSSGLGYGYTF.